This TCR beta chain was documented in a study of T-cell memory formation after mild COVID-19. TCRdb independently ran MiXCR on the 5' RACE reads; one entry per CDR3 protein. The sample carries around 340,000 distinct CDR3 sequences, about an eighth recorded once. This CDR3 is built from 15 residues. V was clipped by 5 bases and J by 2 bases; unmatched bases: 7. The germline CDR1 and CDR2 sequences are MNHEY and SMNVEV (reference sequence). This clonotype was observed a few times. The chain joins TRBV27 to TRBJ2-3; 7 bases fit TRBD2. The source material was PBMCs or a T cell subset sorted from them (not recorded which). The source is a man aged 18 to 30 who had mild COVID-19 (a few samples of this study predate the infection). Cell type and time point are not known. Written as DNA, the CDR3 is TGTGCCAGCAGTGTCTCTAGCGGCTCCACAGATACGCAGTATTTT. Protein product: CASSVSSGSTDTQYF.